These T cell receptor beta chains were read from a single sample in a study of T cells in Graves' hyperthyroidism and ophthalmopathy. TCRdb processed the multiplex PCR reads anew with MiXCR; each CDR3 protein has one entry. The sample gives around 700,000 distinct CDR3 sequences, under 20% of which show up once; over 15% is in the top ten. The sequenced sample was blood. All receptors derive from a woman between 50 and 59 years old with Graves' hyperthyroidism that later progressed to Graves' ophthalmopathy. Both conserved end residues are part of each CDR3. Clone size is shown for a subset of rows, as once, few, many or a class of expanded clone.

CDR3	V	size	J
CASSPNLRDGGYTF	TRBV6-1	-	TRBJ1-2
CASNPSRDRELFF	TRBV2	many	TRBJ2-2
CAITRDGRTDTQYF	TRBV10-3	-	TRBJ2-3
CASSLTPTGQGADTQYF	TRBV4-1	few	TRBJ2-3
CASRPERQASWAYEQYF	TRBV28	many	TRBJ2-7
CSAPGQLNTEAFF	TRBV20-1	few	TRBJ1-1
CASSDRSNSGNTIYF	TRBV2	many	TRBJ1-3
CASSLIGHGETQYF	TRBV12-3/TRBV12-4	many	TRBJ2-5
CATSMGGAQYF	TRBV15	-	TRBJ2-5
CAWSGEAGKSLNTEAFF	TRBV30	many	TRBJ1-1
CASRGRGQGASGGYNEQFF	TRBV19	-	TRBJ2-1
CASSQTGSTEAFF	TRBV3-1	many	TRBJ1-1
CASSEGLGIQGYGYTF	TRBV6-1	few	TRBJ1-2
CASSRSRSNTGELFF	TRBV4-1	few	TRBJ2-2
CASSLYYEQYF	TRBV12-3/TRBV12-4	many	TRBJ2-7
CASSLFIPGTDTQYF	TRBV7-8	many	TRBJ2-3
CSAPGQGLNEQFF	TRBV20-1	many	TRBJ2-1
CASSYTTGRSGEAFF	TRBV6-6	-	TRBJ1-1
CASSLQWDNSYEQYF	TRBV7-9	-	TRBJ2-7
CASSLDDRSLNTQYF	TRBV5-1	-	TRBJ2-3
CASSLSGGGDILASNEQFF	TRBV7-9	few	TRBJ2-1
CASSLERWAETQYF	TRBV5-4	few	TRBJ2-5
CASSYDRRNTGELFF	TRBV7-3	few	TRBJ2-2
CANSQVQAGGIETQYF	TRBV4-1	-	TRBJ2-5
CASTRGTGSNEKLFF	TRBV7-8	many	TRBJ1-4
CASRTGINQPQHF	TRBV12-3/TRBV12-4	many	TRBJ1-5
CASTKQGGLSNEKLFF	TRBV19	-	TRBJ1-4
CASSPGDNLRDTQYF	TRBV12-3/TRBV12-4	-	TRBJ2-3
CASSVWEGGSGNTIYF	TRBV9	-	TRBJ1-3
CATSRDRSHQPQHF	TRBV15	-	TRBJ1-5
CASSLLRDREPEAFF	TRBV12-3/TRBV12-4	many	TRBJ1-1
CASGTVQETQYF	TRBV13	many	TRBJ2-5
CASSGSTDHYGYTF	TRBV19	few	TRBJ1-2
CASSRTGGSDEQYF	TRBV9	few	TRBJ2-7
CASSPGGVGAAFF	TRBV14	few	TRBJ1-1
CATTLADRNEQFF	TRBV19	few	TRBJ2-1
CASSAGANTIYF	TRBV9	-	TRBJ1-3
CASSLAGDSYNSPLHF	TRBV5-1	-	TRBJ1-6
CASMEVTYNSPLHF	TRBV2	many	TRBJ1-6
CASTLGAISANTGELFF	TRBV12-3/TRBV12-4	many	TRBJ2-2
CSVGGPGQGSTDTQYF	TRBV29-1	-	TRBJ2-3
CASSSGQGWEETQYF	TRBV5-6	many	TRBJ2-5
CASSLEGQGNSYNEQFF	TRBV11-2	-	TRBJ2-1
CSARDQLVHNEQFF	TRBV20-1	many	TRBJ2-1
CSARPGEGNTEAFF	TRBV20-1	many	TRBJ1-1
CASSYLAGEYETQYF	TRBV6-5	-	TRBJ2-5
CASSPSDRAGNTIYF	TRBV4-1	-	TRBJ1-3
CASSSWLYEQYF	TRBV7-9	-	TRBJ2-7
CASTTSGGVEQFF	TRBV11-2	many	TRBJ2-1
CASSLGRGVNEQFF	TRBV7-8	many	TRBJ2-1
CASRPAGETEAFF	TRBV11-2	many	TRBJ1-1
CASSLAHLSGRETQYF	TRBV7-8	many	TRBJ2-5
CASTQWETQYF	TRBV12-3/TRBV12-4	-	TRBJ2-5
CSAPRTSYNEQFF	TRBV20-1	-	TRBJ2-1
CASSLGQGLHEQYF	TRBV11-2	many	TRBJ2-7